A selection of T cell receptor beta chains follows, all from one sample in a study of CD8 T cells in ankylosing spondylitis. TCRdb re-called the 5' RACE reads with MiXCR, one entry per CDR3 protein. The table lists a few hundred thousand distinct CDR3 sequences, approximately 20% of them singletons, with about a sixth in the top ten. Material: blood, either unsorted or a sorted T cell fraction (not recorded which). Receptors were obtained from a male donor with ankylosing spondylitis. Each CDR3 is given with its conserved first and last residue. The order of the fields is V gene, J gene, clone size, D gene, CDR3 DNA, CDR3 protein. A D gene is named only where the DNA matches it firmly. Clone size appears in some rows only: once, few, many, or a class for an expanded clone.

V: TRBV25-1; J: TRBJ2-4; size: -; D: TRBD2; DNA: TGTGCCAGCAGTGGGGGGGGGGACATTCAGTACTTC; CDR3: CASSGGGDIQYF
V: TRBV5-1; J: TRBJ2-7; size: once; D: -; DNA: TGCGCCAGCAGGGTTAGCGGAACCTACGAGCAGTACTTC; CDR3: CASRVSGTYEQYF
V: TRBV19; J: TRBJ1-4; size: -; D: -; DNA: TGTGCCAGTAATGACAGGCTTAATGAAAAACTGTTTTTT; CDR3: CASNDRLNEKLFF
V: TRBV10-3; J: TRBJ1-2; size: few; D: -; DNA: TGTGCCATCAGCGAAATTGTGGGACGGACTACCTATGGCTACACCTTC; CDR3: CAISEIVGRTTYGYTF
V: TRBV11-1; J: TRBJ2-3; size: -; D: -; DNA: TGTGCCAGCAGCCTAACTAAGACCACAGATACGCAGTATTTT; CDR3: CASSLTKTTDTQYF
V: TRBV6-2/TRBV6-3; J: TRBJ2-5; size: -; D: TRBD2; DNA: TGTGCCAGCACGTTAGCGGGAGCGGGGCAAGAGACCCAGTACTTC; CDR3: CASTLAGAGQETQYF
V: TRBV19; J: TRBJ1-5; size: -; D: -; DNA: TGTGCCAGTAGTATAGAGGATCCGCCCCAGCATTTT; CDR3: CASSIEDPPQHF
V: TRBV12-3/TRBV12-4; J: TRBJ2-2; size: -; D: -; DNA: TGTGCCAGCAGTTTACCGGCCACCGGGGAGCTGTTTTTT; CDR3: CASSLPATGELFF
V: TRBV5-1; J: TRBJ2-2; size: -; D: TRBD1; DNA: TGCGCCAGCAGCTCAAACAGGGGCGGGACCGGGGAGCTGTTTTTT; CDR3: CASSSNRGGTGELFF
V: TRBV5-1; J: TRBJ2-1; size: many; D: -; DNA: TGCGCCAGCAGCTCCGACTCCTACAATGAGCAGTTCTTC; CDR3: CASSSDSYNEQFF
V: TRBV19; J: TRBJ1-2; size: -; D: TRBD1; DNA: TGTGCCAGTAGTGTCGCCGGGACAGGGGGCTATGGCTACACCTTC; CDR3: CASSVAGTGGYGYTF
V: TRBV2; J: TRBJ1-1; size: -; D: -; DNA: TGTGCCAGCAGTGCAAGTCGCTTAGAGGGGACTGAAGCTTTCTTT; CDR3: CASSASRLEGTEAFF
V: TRBV12-3/TRBV12-4; J: TRBJ1-2; size: -; D: TRBD1; DNA: TGTGCCAGCAGTTTCCAGGGGGCTCGTGGCTACACCTTC; CDR3: CASSFQGARGYTF
V: TRBV29-1; J: TRBJ2-1; size: -; D: TRBD2; DNA: TGCAGCGTTGAAGCCCAAGCTAGCGGGAGGGCCTGGGAGCAGTTCTTC; CDR3: CSVEAQASGRAWEQFF
V: TRBV10-3; J: TRBJ2-3; size: few; D: TRBD2; DNA: TGTGCCATCAAAGCGGGAGGTATACAAGATACGCAGTATTTT; CDR3: CAIKAGGIQDTQYF
V: TRBV2; J: TRBJ2-3; size: -; D: TRBD2; DNA: TGTGCCAGCAGTGAGGGACTAGCGGGAGGGCCTCCGTATTTT; CDR3: CASSEGLAGGPPYF
V: TRBV20-1; J: TRBJ2-7; size: many; D: -; DNA: TGCAGTGCTCTACTTAGTTCCTACGAGCAGTACTTC; CDR3: CSALLSSYEQYF
V: TRBV7-2; J: TRBJ2-1; size: few; D: TRBD2; DNA: TGTGCCAGCAGCCCAGAGCGGGACCCTTTGAATGAGCAGTTCTTC; CDR3: CASSPERDPLNEQFF
V: TRBV15; J: TRBJ2-7; size: few; D: -; DNA: TGTGCCACCAGCAGAGACCCGAATATACGCAGGGACCCTCCGGGCGAGCAGTACTTC; CDR3: CATSRDPNIRRDPPGEQYF
V: TRBV5-6; J: TRBJ1-4; size: -; D: TRBD1; DNA: TGTGCCAGCAGCCGGACAGGGCAAACTAATGAAAAACTGTTTTTT; CDR3: CASSRTGQTNEKLFF
V: TRBV20-1; J: TRBJ2-1; size: few; D: -; DNA: TGCAGTGCTAGTCTCGCCTGGGATGAGCAGTTCTTC; CDR3: CSASLAWDEQFF
V: TRBV25-1; J: TRBJ1-1; size: few; D: TRBD1; DNA: TGTGCCAGCAGTGATTACAGGGGGCTTTCCGAAGCTTTCTTT; CDR3: CASSDYRGLSEAFF
V: TRBV28; J: TRBJ1-4; size: -; D: -; DNA: TGTGCCAGCAGCCCGCGGGGGCTGGATGAAAAACTGTTTTTT; CDR3: CASSPRGLDEKLFF
V: TRBV2; J: TRBJ1-1; size: few; D: -; DNA: TGTGCCAGCAGTGAAAACCCGGGCACTGAAGCTTTCTTT; CDR3: CASSENPGTEAFF
V: TRBV6-1; J: TRBJ1-1; size: -; D: -; DNA: TGTGCCTCCACAAGGCGGAGTGTAGACACTGAAGCTTTCTTT; CDR3: CASTRRSVDTEAFF
V: TRBV3-1; J: TRBJ2-4; size: -; D: TRBD2; DNA: TGTGCCAGCAGCCAAGACTTCAGCGGGGGGAAAAACATTCAGTACTTC; CDR3: CASSQDFSGGKNIQYF
V: TRBV6-1; J: TRBJ2-1; size: -; D: -; DNA: TGTGCCAGCAGTGGCATCGGACAGAGGTACAATGGGCAGTTCTTC; CDR3: CASSGIGQRYNGQFF
V: TRBV20-1; J: TRBJ1-5; size: few; D: -; DNA: TGCAGTGCTGGGACGAAGTATCAGCCCCAGCATTTT; CDR3: CSAGTKYQPQHF
V: TRBV5-1; J: TRBJ2-1; size: few; D: TRBD2; DNA: TGCGCCAGCAGCTTGATTTCGACTAGCGCCCACAATGAGCAGTTCTTC; CDR3: CASSLISTSAHNEQFF
V: TRBV10-3; J: TRBJ2-5; size: -; D: -; DNA: TGTGCCATCAGAGGCCTACTAGGGGAGACCCAGTACTTC; CDR3: CAIRGLLGETQYF
V: TRBV10-3; J: TRBJ2-5; size: -; D: TRBD2; DNA: TGTGCCATCAGTTGGACTAGTGGAGAGACCCAGTACTTC; CDR3: CAISWTSGETQYF
V: TRBV10-3; J: TRBJ1-3; size: -; D: -; DNA: TGTGCCATCAGTGAGTCGGGCACGAGCTCTGGAAACACCATATATTTT; CDR3: CAISESGTSSGNTIYF
V: TRBV11-3; J: TRBJ2-1; size: -; D: -; DNA: TGTGCCAGCAGCTTGCGGCTGAGCTCCTACAATGAGCAGTTCTTC; CDR3: CASSLRLSSYNEQFF
V: TRBV7-9; J: TRBJ1-1; size: once; D: -; DNA: TGTGCCAGCAGTATAGTCGGGGTCACTGAAGCTTTCTTT; CDR3: CASSIVGVTEAFF
V: TRBV12-3/TRBV12-4; J: TRBJ2-3; size: few; D: TRBD2; DNA: TGTGCCAGCAGCCAGGCAAGCGGGAACTTCTGGAACACGCAGTATTTT; CDR3: CASSQASGNFWNTQYF
V: TRBV10-3; J: TRBJ2-1; size: -; D: TRBD2; DNA: TGTGCCACCGACCCCGGACTAGCGGGAGGTCGGTCCTACAATGAGCAGTTCTTC; CDR3: CATDPGLAGGRSYNEQFF
V: TRBV6-2/TRBV6-3; J: TRBJ2-7; size: -; D: TRBD1; DNA: TGTGCCAGCAGGGGTCGGGACAGGGTTGAAGAGCAGTACTTC; CDR3: CASRGRDRVEEQYF
V: TRBV5-8; J: TRBJ1-1; size: -; D: TRBD1; DNA: TGTGCTCCCACTGCCTGGGACAGGGCCGACATTGGATATGAAGCTTTCTTT; CDR3: CAPTAWDRADIGYEAFF
V: TRBV29-1; J: TRBJ1-2; size: -; D: TRBD1; DNA: TGCAGCGGACGACAGGGGGCAAACTATGGCTACACCTTC; CDR3: CSGRQGANYGYTF
V: TRBV5-6; J: TRBJ2-5; size: -; D: -; DNA: TGTGCCAGCAGGATGGGGCGTGAAGAGACCCAGTACTTC; CDR3: CASRMGREETQYF
V: TRBV5-4; J: TRBJ2-2; size: -; D: TRBD2; DNA: TGTGCCAGCAGCTTGGGATCGCGTAGCGGGATAGGAAACACCGGGGAGCTGTTTTTT; CDR3: CASSLGSRSGIGNTGELFF
V: TRBV10-3; J: TRBJ2-3; size: few; D: TRBD2; DNA: TGTGCCATCAGTGACGGACTAGCGGGAGGGCCCGATACGCAGTATTTT; CDR3: CAISDGLAGGPDTQYF
V: TRBV3-1; J: TRBJ1-2; size: few; D: -; DNA: TGTGCCAGCAGCCAAACCCTAACTGACAGTCTTGCCGGCTACACCTTC; CDR3: CASSQTLTDSLAGYTF
V: TRBV5-1; J: TRBJ2-7; size: -; D: TRBD1; DNA: TGCGCCAGCAGCTTCCACCGGGACAGGGAAGGCGAGCAGTACTTC; CDR3: CASSFHRDREGEQYF
V: TRBV12-3/TRBV12-4; J: TRBJ2-5; size: -; D: TRBD2; DNA: TGTGCCAGCAAATCGACTAGCGCCGTGGAGACCCAGTACTTC; CDR3: CASKSTSAVETQYF
V: TRBV12-3/TRBV12-4; J: TRBJ2-5; size: few; D: TRBD1; DNA: TGTGCCAGCAGTTTAGTTCCGGACAGGTGGGAGACCCAGTACTTC; CDR3: CASSLVPDRWETQYF
V: TRBV12-3/TRBV12-4; J: TRBJ1-3; size: few; D: TRBD1; DNA: TGTGCCAGCAGTTTTTCGACAGGGGTAGGAAACACCATATATTTT; CDR3: CASSFSTGVGNTIYF
V: TRBV5-6; J: TRBJ2-7; size: -; D: TRBD2; DNA: TGTGCCAGCAGCTTGGCTGCTAGCGGCTACATTACAACCTACGAGCAGTACTTC; CDR3: CASSLAASGYITTYEQYF
V: TRBV4-3; J: TRBJ2-3; size: many; D: -; DNA: TGCGCCAGCAGCCAAGATCTGGGAGATACGCAGTATTTT; CDR3: CASSQDLGDTQYF
V: TRBV29-1; J: TRBJ2-2; size: -; D: -; DNA: TGCAGCGTCGGAGACGCCACCGGGGAGCTGTTTTTT; CDR3: CSVGDATGELFF
V: TRBV12-3/TRBV12-4; J: TRBJ1-3; size: few; D: -; DNA: TGTGCCAGCAGCCTGACGGGGGCTTACGGAAACACCATATATTTT; CDR3: CASSLTGAYGNTIYF
V: TRBV6-1; J: TRBJ2-1; size: few; D: TRBD2; DNA: TGTGCCAGCAGACCACTAGCGGCTAGCTCCTACAATGAGCAGTTCTTC; CDR3: CASRPLAASSYNEQFF
V: TRBV29-1; J: TRBJ2-7; size: -; D: TRBD2; DNA: TGCAGCGCCGCGAGAACTAGCGGGAGCCCCGAGCAGTACTTC; CDR3: CSAARTSGSPEQYF
V: TRBV12-3/TRBV12-4; J: TRBJ2-7; size: few; D: TRBD2; DNA: TGTGCCAGCAGTTTTTATAGCCGTGGGCGGGGGGAGCAGTACTTC; CDR3: CASSFYSRGRGEQYF
V: TRBV29-1; J: TRBJ1-2; size: -; D: -; DNA: TGCAGCGTTGAAGATCTTCCGGGTTCGAGTGGCTACACCTTC; CDR3: CSVEDLPGSSGYTF